This T cell receptor (beta chain) was captured in a study of T cell responses to AZD1222 COVID-19 vaccine. General study findings and limits: The study sampled repertoires only after the peak T cell response. At baseline, seropositivity was found in only a handful of AZD1222 recipients. Mapped onto spike, vaccine-associated CD4 TCRs spanned it and were dominant at 160-218 and 743-854. Increases in Spike-specific TCR breadth and depth were seen after two AZD1222 doses.

Trimming cost V 5 bases and J 4 bases; bases outside gene matches: 3. The CDR3 covers 13 residues. Germline V gene data show CDR1 as SEHNR and CDR2 as FQNEAQ (reference sequence). Profiling relied on immunoSEQ multiplex PCR, and the TCRdb table lists in-frame clones only, not all of them. This table has approximately 170,000 clones, around 93% appearing once. For this clone: Its target is not known.

The chain combines TRBV7-9 with TRBJ1-2, with 8 nucleotides matching TRBD1. This receptor was taken from an adult in good health. The sequencing used peripheral blood, collected on day 0 of AZD1222 vaccination. CDR3 loop: CASSLGQGYGYTF. The CDR3 DNA reads as TGTGCCAGCAGCCTCGGACAGGGCTATGGCTACACCTTC.